This entry is about one T cell receptor beta chain. Its specificity is unknown. These data are taken from a study of T cells after yellow fever vaccination. V gave up 0 bases and J gave up 4 bases, with 11 bases separating them. Germline CDR1 reads SGHTA; CDR2 reads FQGTGA. The CDR3 is 15 amino acids. Regarding the study as a whole: Only a small proportion of the clonotypes turned up in both the CD4 and the CD8 compartments, likely arising from convergent recombination.

TCRdb reprocessed the 5' RACE reads via MiXCR and lists one record per CDR3 protein. Of hundreds of thousands of distinct CDR3 sequences in the sample, roughly 8.7% were seen once. This clonotype was sampled from a young man who received the YFV17D yellow fever vaccine. Sequencing was performed on PBMCs, taken on the day of the first yellow fever vaccination. The rearrangement uses TRBV7-3 and TRBJ2-3; D not certain. The CDR3 DNA reads TGTGCCAGCAGCTTAACGGGCCCGTCGTCAGATACGCAGTATTTT. Protein: CASSLTGPSSDTQYF.